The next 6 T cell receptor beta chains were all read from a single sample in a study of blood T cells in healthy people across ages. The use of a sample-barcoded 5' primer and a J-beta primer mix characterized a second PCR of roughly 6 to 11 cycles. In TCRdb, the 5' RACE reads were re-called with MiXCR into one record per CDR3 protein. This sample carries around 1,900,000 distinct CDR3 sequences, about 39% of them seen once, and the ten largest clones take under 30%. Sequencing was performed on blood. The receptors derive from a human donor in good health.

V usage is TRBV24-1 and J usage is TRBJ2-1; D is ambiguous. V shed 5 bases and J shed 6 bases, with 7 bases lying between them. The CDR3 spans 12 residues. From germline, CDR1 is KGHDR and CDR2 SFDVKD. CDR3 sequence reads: CATSVQANEQFF. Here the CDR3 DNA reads TGTGCCACCAGTGTTCAAGCCAATGAGCAGTTCTTC.

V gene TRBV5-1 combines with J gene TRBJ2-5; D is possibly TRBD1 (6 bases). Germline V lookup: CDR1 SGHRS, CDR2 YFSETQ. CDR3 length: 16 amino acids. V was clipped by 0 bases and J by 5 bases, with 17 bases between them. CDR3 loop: CASSLAQGQKGETQYF. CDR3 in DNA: TGCGCCAGCAGCTTGGCCCAGGGGCAGAAGGGGGAGACCCAGTACTTC.

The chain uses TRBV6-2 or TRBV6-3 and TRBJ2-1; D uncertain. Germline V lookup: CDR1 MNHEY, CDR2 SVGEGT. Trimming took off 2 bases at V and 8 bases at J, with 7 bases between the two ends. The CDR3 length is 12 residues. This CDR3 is CASSYPTDEQFF. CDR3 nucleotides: TGTGCCAGCAGTTACCCGACGGATGAGCAGTTCTTC.

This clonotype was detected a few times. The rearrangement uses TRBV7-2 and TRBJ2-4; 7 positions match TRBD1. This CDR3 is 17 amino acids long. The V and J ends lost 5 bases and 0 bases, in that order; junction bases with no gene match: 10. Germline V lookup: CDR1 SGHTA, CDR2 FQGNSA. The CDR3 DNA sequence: TGTGCCAGCAGCCCTAGACATCAGGGGGTAGCCAAAAACATTCAGTACTTC. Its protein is CASSPRHQGVAKNIQYF.

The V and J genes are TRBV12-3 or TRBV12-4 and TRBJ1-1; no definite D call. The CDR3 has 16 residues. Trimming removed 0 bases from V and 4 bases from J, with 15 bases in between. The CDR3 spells CASSLALRGGPTEAFF. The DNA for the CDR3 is TGTGCCAGCAGTTTAGCGCTTCGGGGAGGTCCCACTGAAGCTTTCTTT.

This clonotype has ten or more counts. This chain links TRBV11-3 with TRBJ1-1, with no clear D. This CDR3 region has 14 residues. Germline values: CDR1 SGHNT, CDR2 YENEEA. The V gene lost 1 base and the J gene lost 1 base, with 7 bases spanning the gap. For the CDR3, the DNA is TGTGCCAGCAGCTTAGTTCGGGGGAACACTGAAGCTTTCTTT. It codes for CASSLVRGNTEAFF.